Below are 29 T cell receptor beta chains sequenced from a single sample in a study of cytomegalovirus exposure and HLA in healthy donors. Amplification used 60 Vbeta primers and 13 Jbeta primers. Sequenced by immunoSEQ multiplex PCR; TCRdb stores in-frame clones only, minus some. The repertoire holds 90,000 to 110,000 clones, with roughly four fifths as singletons. Sequencing was performed on PBMCs. These receptors all stem from a man aged 35 to 55 in good health and CMV-seronegative.

The chain recombines TRBV21-1 with TRBJ2-3; TRBD1 is the table's D call and was not checked against the DNA. TRBV21-1 is labeled a pseudogene. The CDR3 loop spans 17 amino acids. The CDR3 region has the DNA TGTGCCAGCAGCAAAGGGACAGAGGGGACAGGGCCCGATACGCAGTATTTT. It codes for CASSKGTEGTGPDTQYF.

The CDR3 sequence: CASSQDRGFNTEAFF. The CDR3, as DNA: TGCGCCAGCAGCCAAGATAGGGGATTCAACACTGAAGCTTTCTTT. The gene calls are TRBV4-1 and TRBJ1-1, with D perhaps matching TRBD1 (5 bases). Germline V gene sequence: CDR1 MGHRA, CDR2 YSYEKL. The V end was cut by 0 bases, the J end by 2 bases, with 10 bases between. The CDR3 spans 15 residues.

The V call is TRBV27, the J call TRBJ2-1, with 7 bases that match TRBD2. Trimming removed 0 bases from V and 1 base from J; junction bases left unmatched: 3. Germline V gene lookup returns CDR1 MNHEY and CDR2 SMNVEV (reference sequence). The CDR3 contains 16 residues. DNA of the CDR3: TGTGCCAGCAGTTTATCTTGGGGGGGGTCCTACAATGAGCAGTTCTTC. Translated, it gives CASSLSWGGSYNEQFF.

The chain recombines TRBV6-5 with TRBJ1-1; TRBD1 aligns across 8 bases. CDR1 MNHEY and CDR2 SVGAGI come from the germline V gene. The V gene end was trimmed by 1 base and the J gene end by 2 bases; junction bases not matched to a gene: 3. The CDR3 loop spans 15 amino acids. The CDR3 sequence: CASSYWDRRNTEAFF. DNA of the CDR3: TGTGCCAGCAGTTACTGGGACAGGCGAAACACTGAAGCTTTCTTT.

With respect to this clone: The same CDR3 also results from other DNA sequences found in this sample. The chain links TRBV2 to TRBJ2-7, with 8 bases matching TRBD1. CDR3 size: 14 residues. V lost 3 bases to trimming and J lost 0 bases; unmatched junction nucleotides: 1. Germline V lookup: CDR1 SNHLY, CDR2 FYNNEI. For the CDR3, the DNA is TGTGCCAGCAGTGAGCAGGGGGCCTCCTACGAGCAGTACTTC. Translating it yields CASSEQGASYEQYF.

V usage is TRBV7-9 and J usage is TRBJ2-7; 15 bases align to TRBD2. Germline V gene data show CDR1 as SEHNR and CDR2 as FQNEAQ (reference sequence). This CDR3 has 18 amino acids. V was pared by 4 bases and J by 2 bases, with 9 bases of the junction left unmatched. The CDR3 loop reads CASSSTGTSGRLTYEQYF. CDR3 DNA sequence: TGTGCCAGCAGCTCAACCGGGACTAGCGGGAGGCTCACCTACGAGCAGTACTTC.

The V call is TRBV27, the J call TRBJ2-5; 11 positions match TRBD2. With V trimmed by 3 bases and J by 5 bases, 17 bases remained unmatched. CDR3 size: 19 residues. CDR1 is MNHEY, CDR2 SMNVEV, per germline (reference sequence). The DNA of the CDR3 is TGTGCCAGCAGTTTCGGGTCTCGCGGGACTAGCGGTCCGAGGGAGACCCAGTACTTC. Its translation: CASSFGSRGTSGPRETQYF.

This clone has just a few counts. The same CDR3 can be traced to other DNA sequences in this sample. This CDR3 is CASSVGQQETQYF. In DNA, the CDR3 is TGTGCCAGCAGCGTAGGACAGCAAGAGACCCAGTACTTC. The chain links TRBV9 to TRBJ2-5; possibly TRBD1 for D (5 bases). CDR1 SGDLS and CDR2 YYNGEE come from the germline V gene. The CDR3 length is 13 residues. The ends were cut back, 0 bases at V and 2 bases at J, with 5 bases in the middle.

The chain couples TRBV14 to TRBJ2-1, with D tentatively TRBD1 (5 bases). Germline lookup yields CDR1 SGHDN and CDR2 FVKESK. V shed 4 bases and J shed 3 bases, with 13 bases lying between them. The CDR3 extends over 15 amino acids. The CDR3 here is CASSPRTRGYNEQFF. The CDR3 DNA reads as TGTGCCAGCAGCCCAAGGACAAGGGGCTACAATGAGCAGTTCTTC.

The rearrangement links TRBV29-1 to TRBJ2-1, with 7 bases identical to TRBD2. Germline values: CDR1 SQVTM, CDR2 ANQGSEA. V shed 6 bases and J 6 bases; nucleotides not matched to a gene: 14. CDR3 length: 15 amino acids. In DNA, the CDR3 is TGCAGCGTCCCCCTGGGGAGCGGGATTCGCAATGAGCAGTTCTTC. This gives the protein CSVPLGSGIRNEQFF.

The chain combines TRBV6-5 with TRBJ1-6; D is uncertain. Germline-derived CDR1 and CDR2 are MNHEY and SVGAGI. The CDR3 loop spans 13 amino acids. Trimming left V 2 bases short and J 11 bases short, with 10 bases between. CDR3 in DNA: TGTGCCAGCAGTTACGTCCGGGGTGCACCCCTCCACTTT. The encoded protein is CASSYVRGAPLHF.

This chain links TRBV19 with TRBJ2-1, with D maybe TRBD1 (5 bases). Germline CDR1 reads LNHDA; CDR2 reads SQIVND (reference sequence). The CDR3 consists of 15 residues. V lost 3 bases and J 4 bases, leaving 13 bases between the germline ends. This chain's CDR3 is CASSILTDKYNEQFF. The CDR3 DNA follows: TGTGCCAGTAGTATCTTGACAGATAAATACAATGAGCAGTTCTTC.

The J gene is TRBJ1-6, the V gene TRBV2; a weak D match, TRBD1 (6 bases). The germline gives CDR1 SNHLY, CDR2 FYNNEI. There are 15 residues in the CDR3. Trimming took off 5 bases at V and 5 bases at J, with 13 bases between the two ends. As DNA, the CDR3 is TGTGCCAGCAGTCTGGACAGAGCGGATAATTCACCCCTCCACTTT. Its protein product is CASSLDRADNSPLHF.

V gene TRBV10-3 combines with J gene TRBJ1-2; D unclear. The CDR3 contains 13 residues. CDR1 and CDR2 from the germline V gene are ENHRY and SYGVKD. Trimming removed 3 bases from V and 7 bases from J, with 12 bases in between. The CDR3 protein is CAISEWERGGYTF. CDR3 sequence (DNA): TGTGCCATCAGTGAATGGGAACGGGGTGGCTACACCTTC.

The chain links TRBV7-2 to TRBJ2-5; D is unresolved. The V end was cut by 5 bases, the J end by 7 bases, with 11 bases between. This CDR3 region has 12 residues. Germline V gene lookup returns CDR1 SGHTA and CDR2 FQGNSA. The CDR3 region has the DNA TGTGCCAGCAGCGTAGAGCGTGGGACCCAGTACTTC. Its protein product is CASSVERGTQYF.

This clone was detected only once. The chain has TRBV29-1 and TRBJ1-1; no definite D call. Germline assignment: CDR1 SQVTM and CDR2 ANQGSEA. The CDR3 is made up of 13 amino acids. V lost 4 bases and J lost 0, with 9 bases in between. CDR3 protein: CSVVTDMNTEAFF. CDR3 coding DNA: TGCAGCGTTGTTACAGACATGAACACTGAAGCTTTCTTT.

The J gene is TRBJ2-1, the V gene TRBV7-2; D gene ambiguous. This CDR3 comprises 15 residues. Trimming removed 1 base from V and 0 bases from J, with 7 bases in between. CDR1 is SGHTA and CDR2 is FQGNSA in the germline V gene. This CDR3 reads CASSLGGNSYNEQFF. The CDR3 nucleotides are TGTGCCAGCAGCTTAGGCGGTAACTCCTACAATGAGCAGTTCTTC.

The V call is TRBV19, the J call TRBJ2-7, with 8 bases lining up with TRBD1. In germline, CDR1 is LNHDA, CDR2 SQIVND (reference sequence). V gave up 7 bases and J gave up 1 base; unmatched junction bases: 6. The CDR3 length is 14 residues. Written as DNA, the CDR3 is TGTGCCAGTAAGGCCCGGACAGGGTCCTACGAGCAGTACTTC. Translating gives CASKARTGSYEQYF.

The chain is built from TRBV4-1 and TRBJ2-3; a possible D gene is TRBD2 (6 bases). The CDR3 extends over 14 amino acids. Trimming took 0 bases from V and 6 from J, leaving 10 bases between them. In germline, CDR1 is MGHRA, CDR2 YSYEKL. The CDR3 region is CASSQDGLRDTQYF. The CDR3 DNA follows: TGCGCCAGCAGCCAAGATGGACTACGGGATACGCAGTATTTT.

This clone was seen a handful of times. V is TRBV2 and J is TRBJ1-4; 12 positions agree with TRBD1. V lost 3 bases, J lost 10 bases, and 9 bases stayed unmatched. The germline V gene encodes CDR1 SNHLY and CDR2 FYNNEI. The CDR3 sequence is 16 residues long. The CDR3: CASSEISGTGGGKLFF. The CDR3 region has the DNA TGTGCCAGCAGTGAGATCTCCGGGACAGGGGGCGGAAAACTGTTTTTT.

The V gene is TRBV5-1, the J gene TRBJ1-5; 9 nucleotides line up with TRBD1. Trimming at V came to 4 bases and at J to 0 bases, leaving 2 bases not matched to a gene. This CDR3 is 15 amino acids long. CDR1 SGHRS and CDR2 YFSETQ come from the germline V gene. The CDR3 is CASSLGQGSNQPQHF. CDR3 nucleotide sequence: TGCGCCAGCAGCCTGGGACAGGGTAGCAATCAGCCCCAGCATTTT.

This clone was observed a few times. This sequence joins TRBV5-4 and TRBJ2-5; 9 bases are shared with TRBD2. This CDR3 has 20 residues. With 4 bases clipped from V and 5 bases from J, the junction kept 24 bases outside the gene matches. The germline CDR1 and CDR2 sequences are SGHNT and YYREEE (reference sequence). CDR3 region: CASSTRFRPSGELKVETQYF. Written as DNA, the CDR3 is TGTGCCAGCAGCACCCGGTTTCGGCCTAGCGGGGAACTTAAGGTGGAGACCCAGTACTTC. Full variable domain (outside the CDR3, taken from reference TRBV5-4 and TRBJ2-5): ETGVTQSPTHLIKTRGQQVTLRCSSQSGHNTVSWYQQALGQGPQFIFQYYREEENGRGNFPPRFSGLQFPNYSSELNVNALELDDSALYLCASSTRFRPSGELKVETQYFGPGTRLLVL.

In its sample, this clone was seen once. At one end, the junction sequence differs from germline, possibly due to a read error. J is TRBJ2-1 and V is TRBV19, with TRBD2 identical over 7 bases. The CDR3 contains 16 residues. The V gene's germline CDR1 is LNHDA and CDR2 SQIVND (reference sequence). The DNA for the CDR3 is TGTGCCGGTAGTATCGGGAGGTGGAACTCCTACAATGAGCAGTTCTTC. As protein: CAGSIGRWNSYNEQFF.

In its sample, this clone was seen a few times. The rearrangement links TRBV12-5 to TRBJ1-1; 9 nucleotides align to TRBD1. The germline gives CDR1 LGHNT, CDR2 FRNRAP. V trimming: 4 bases; J trimming: 1 base; junction bases outside the gene matches: 13. The CDR3 sequence is 18 residues long. CDR3 sequence (DNA): TGTGCTAGTGGTTCGAGTTTGGGACAGGGAGGGTGGAACACTGAAGCTTTCTTT. Translating gives CASGSSLGQGGWNTEAFF.

The CDR3 DNA follows: TGTGCCACCAGCAGTCCGGGACAAACCTACAATGAGCAGTTCTTC. It codes for CATSSPGQTYNEQFF. V gene TRBV15 combines with J gene TRBJ2-1, with a tentative D call TRBD1 (6 bases). The CDR3 runs 15 residues. From germline, CDR1 is LNHNV and CDR2 YYDKDF (reference sequence). V was clipped by 3 bases and J by 2 bases, with 11 bases between them.

The chain has TRBV4-3 and TRBJ2-3; 14 bases agree with TRBD2. This CDR3 has 16 amino acids. Germline V gives CDR1 LGHNA, CDR2 YSLEER. J lost 1 base, V lost 4 bases, and 1 base had no gene match. The CDR3 protein is CASSLGLAGGTDTQYF. The CDR3 coding sequence is TGCGCCAGCAGCCTGGGACTAGCGGGGGGCACAGATACGCAGTATTTT.

The chain joins TRBV27 to TRBJ2-7, with D maybe TRBD1 (6 bases). The V end lost 2 bases, the J end lost 2 bases, and 10 bases lay between the germline ends. Germline assignment: CDR1 MNHEY and CDR2 SMNVEV (reference sequence). This CDR3 comprises 14 residues. CDR3 in amino acids: CASSLRGFAYEQYF. DNA for the CDR3: TGTGCCAGCAGTTTAAGGGGGTTCGCCTACGAGCAGTACTTC.

The rearrangement links TRBV7-8 to TRBJ2-3; 11 nucleotides line up with TRBD2. The CDR3 length is 16 residues. Germline CDR1 SGHVS, CDR2 FQNEAQ. The junction had 7 bases not matched to a gene; V was cut back by 5 bases and J by 3 bases. CDR3 region: CASSPYTSGGTDTQYF. CDR3 sequence (DNA): TGTGCCAGCAGCCCATACACTAGCGGGGGAACAGATACGCAGTATTTT.

This chain connects TRBV7-6 to TRBJ2-7; D not resolved. Trimming removed 0 bases from V and 1 base from J, with 4 bases in between. CDR1 is SGHVS, CDR2 FNYEAQ, per germline. The CDR3 has 13 amino acids. CDR3 protein: CASSLAESYEQYF. DNA for the CDR3: TGTGCCAGCAGCTTAGCGGAGTCCTACGAGCAGTACTTC. The full variable domain, its missing parts supplied by reference TRBV7-6 and TRBJ2-7, is GAGVSQSPRYKVTKRGQDVALRCDPISGHVSLYWYRQALGQGPEFLTYFNYEAQQDKSGLPNDRFSAERPEGSISTLTIQRTEQRDSAMYRCASSLAESYEQYFGPGTRLTVT.